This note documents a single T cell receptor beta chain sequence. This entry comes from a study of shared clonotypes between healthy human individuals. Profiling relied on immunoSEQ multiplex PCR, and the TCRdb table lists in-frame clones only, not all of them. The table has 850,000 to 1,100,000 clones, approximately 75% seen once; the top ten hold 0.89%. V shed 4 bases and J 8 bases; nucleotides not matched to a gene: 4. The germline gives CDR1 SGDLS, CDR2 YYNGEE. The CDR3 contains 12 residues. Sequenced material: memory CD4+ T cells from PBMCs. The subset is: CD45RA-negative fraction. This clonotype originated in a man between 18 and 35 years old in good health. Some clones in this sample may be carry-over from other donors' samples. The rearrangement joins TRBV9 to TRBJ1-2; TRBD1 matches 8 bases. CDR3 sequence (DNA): TGTGCCAGCAGCCGACAGGGGAACGGCTACACCTTC. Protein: CASSRQGNGYTF.